This entry lists 26 T cell receptor beta chains sequenced from one sample in a study of blood T cell repertoires in COVID-19 (TCRdb year 2020). Library generation was performed with the immunoSEQ multiplex PCR assay. The source is immuneACCESS, and TCRdb retained only in-frame sequences with V and J called. Part of the clones is not carried over; for the studies checked, unresolved V genes explain less than half of this, and the remainder is unexplained. For this sample the table gives under 300,000 clones, of which roughly 90% were detected only once. The ten most abundant clones make up 0.7% to 0.85% of the sample. Sequencing used peripheral blood. Every receptor here comes from a woman in her 30s with acute or convalescent COVID-19.

The chain employs TRBV4-3 and TRBJ2-7; perhaps TRBD2 as D (5 bases). V was trimmed by 1 base and J by 7 bases, leaving 17 bases between them. The germline CDR1 and CDR2 sequences are LGHNA and YSLEER. There are 15 residues in the CDR3. The CDR3 spells CASSQGPIGVVEQYF. Written as DNA, the CDR3 is TGCGCCAGCAGCCAAGGCCCCATCGGGGTTGTGGAGCAGTACTTC.

This chain uses TRBV12-3 or TRBV12-4 with TRBJ2-5; no definite D call. Trimming took off 6 bases at V and 0 bases at J, with 5 bases between the two ends. The CDR3 is 12 residues long. In DNA form, the CDR3 reads TGTGCCAGCAGGGAGCACCAAGAGACCCAGTACTTC. Its translation is CASREHQETQYF.

The chain carries TRBV19 and TRBJ2-1; 9 positions match TRBD1. From germline, CDR1 is LNHDA and CDR2 SQIVND (reference sequence). V trimming: 4 bases; J trimming: 4 bases; junction bases outside the gene matches: 5. The CDR3 length is 15 residues. The CDR3 DNA follows: TGTGCCAGTAGTAAGAGACAGGGGGGATACAATGAGCAGTTCTTC. Its protein product is CASSKRQGGYNEQFF.

The V call is TRBV4-3, the J call TRBJ1-2; 8 nucleotides align to TRBD1. Trimming at V came to 3 bases and at J to 4 bases, leaving 7 bases not matched to a gene. CDR3 size: 15 residues. From germline, CDR1 is LGHNA and CDR2 YSLEER. In nucleotides, the CDR3 is TGCGCCAGCAGCCACGCCCGGACAGGGTCCTATGGCTACACCTTC. Protein: CASSHARTGSYGYTF.

The chain links TRBV5-1 to TRBJ2-3, with D perhaps matching TRBD1 (6 bases). Germline values: CDR1 SGHRS, CDR2 YFSETQ. The V gene lost 4 bases and the J gene lost 2 bases, with 17 bases spanning the gap. The CDR3 is 16 amino acids. The CDR3 sequence is CASSAGRDKITDTQYF. The CDR3 DNA reads TGCGCCAGCAGCGCAGGCCGGGACAAGATCACAGATACGCAGTATTTT.

The V gene is TRBV20-1, the J gene TRBJ1-5, with TRBD1 as a possible D gene (5 bases). V dropped 3 bases and J dropped 4 bases, with 10 bases sitting between them. There are 13 residues in the CDR3. Germline assignment: CDR1 DFQATT and CDR2 SNEGSKA (reference sequence). The CDR3 sequence: CSASEGRNQPQHF. The CDR3 nucleotides are TGCAGTGCTAGTGAGGGGCGTAATCAGCCCCAGCATTTT.

The chain combines TRBV4-3 with TRBJ2-1; 9 bases map to TRBD2. V lost 0 bases and J lost 6; bases outside the gene matches: 9. Germline assignment: CDR1 LGHNA and CDR2 YSLEER. This CDR3 spans 17 amino acids. CDR3 loop: CASSQDKLVAGVNEQFF. The CDR3 DNA follows: TGCGCCAGCAGCCAAGATAAACTAGTAGCGGGAGTCAATGAGCAGTTCTTC.

The genes are TRBV20-1 and TRBJ2-1; D is unclear. The CDR3 length is 10 residues. Germline-derived CDR1 and CDR2 are DFQATT and SNEGSKA (reference sequence). V lost 3 bases to trimming and J lost 8 bases, with 5 bases between them. The CDR3 DNA reads as TGCAGTGCTAGGTCTTATGAGCAGTTCTTC. Amino acids: CSARSYEQFF.

The gene calls are TRBV30 and TRBJ2-2, with 8 bases matching TRBD2. V gave up 0 bases and J gave up 5 bases; unmatched junction bases: 2. CDR3 length: 14 residues. The V gene's germline CDR1 is GTSNPN and CDR2 SVGIG (reference sequence). CDR3 in amino acids: CAWSVLAVTGELFF. Here the CDR3 DNA reads TGTGCCTGGAGTGTACTAGCGGTAACCGGGGAGCTGTTTTTT.

This chain connects TRBV5-1 to TRBJ2-1; 7 bases match TRBD2. V lost 0 bases to trimming and J lost 8 bases; unmatched junction nucleotides: 11. Germline V gene lookup returns CDR1 SGHRS and CDR2 YFSETQ. The length of the CDR3 is 16 residues. The CDR3 nucleotides are TGCGCCAGCAGCTTGGCCATGGCGGGAGCAATAGATGAGCAGTTCTTC. It yields the protein CASSLAMAGAIDEQFF.

The chain employs TRBV12-5 and TRBJ1-2, with 8 positions matching TRBD1. V lost 3 bases, J lost 5 bases, and 8 bases stayed unmatched. Looked up from germline, CDR1 is LGHNT and CDR2 is FRNRAP. This CDR3 is 15 amino acids long. Here the CDR3 reads CASGLGLQGAYGYTF. In nucleotides, the CDR3 is TGTGCTAGTGGTTTAGGCCTCCAGGGGGCTTATGGCTACACCTTC.

V gene TRBV30 combines with J gene TRBJ2-1, with D possibly being TRBD2 (6 bases). The CDR3 runs 15 residues. Per germline, CDR1 GTSNPN and CDR2 SVGIG (reference sequence). The germline V and J ends were trimmed by 2 bases and 0 bases, with 11 bases remaining between them. The CDR3 DNA reads as TGTGCCTGGAGTAGCTGGGGAGGCTCCTACAATGAGCAGTTCTTC. It encodes CAWSSWGGSYNEQFF.

This clone came up a few times. The chain carries TRBV30 and TRBJ1-1, with unresolved D. The V and J ends lost 0 bases and 5 bases respectively, with 10 bases between them. Germline V CDR1 and CDR2: GTSNPN, SVGIG (reference sequence). The CDR3 is made up of 13 amino acids. As DNA, the CDR3 is TGTGCCTGGAGTGTACGAGTCTGGACTGAAGCTTTCTTT. This encodes CAWSVRVWTEAFF.

The chain carries TRBV5-8 and TRBJ1-1, with TRBD1 matching 7 bases. CDR1 is SGHTS, CDR2 YDEGEE, per germline. The trim removed 0 bases at V and 5 bases at J, leaving 4 bases unmatched. There are 14 residues in the CDR3. CDR3 nucleotides: TGTGCCAGCAGCTTGGAAGGGGGCTGGACTGAAGCTTTCTTT. Its translation is CASSLEGGWTEAFF.

The rearrangement joins TRBV9 to TRBJ2-1; the D gene is possibly TRBD2 (5 bases). This CDR3 spans 14 amino acids. The V end was cut by 2 bases, the J end by 6 bases, with 12 bases between. Germline CDR1 SGDLS, CDR2 YYNGEE. CDR3 coding DNA: TGTGCCAGCAGCGTGGACCTAGCATCCAATGAGCAGTTCTTC. It yields the protein CASSVDLASNEQFF.

The chain is built from TRBV11-3 and TRBJ2-1; 10 bases align to TRBD2. Germline-derived CDR1 and CDR2 are SGHNT and YENEEA. The junction had 7 bases not matched to a gene; V was cut back by 2 bases and J by 9 bases. The CDR3 is made up of 15 amino acids. CDR3 protein: CASSLITSGMGEQFF. Written as DNA, the CDR3 is TGTGCCAGCAGCTTAATTACTAGCGGGATGGGTGAGCAGTTCTTC. Full variable domain (outside the CDR3, taken from reference TRBV11-3 and TRBJ2-1): EAGVVQSPRYKIIEKKQPVAFWCNPISGHNTLYWYLQNLGQGPELLIRYENEEAVDDSQLPKDRFSAERLKGVDSTLKIQPAELGDSAVYLCASSLITSGMGEQFFGPGTRLTVL.

The chain has TRBV6-2 or TRBV6-3 and TRBJ1-3; D not resolved. Germline CDR1 and CDR2: MNHEY and SVGEGT. V was cut by 0 bases and J by 2 bases, with 8 bases left in between. This CDR3 contains 15 residues. DNA for the CDR3: TGTGCCAGCAGTTACTCAGGCCAGGCTGGAAACACCATATATTTT. Its protein is CASSYSGQAGNTIYF.

This clone was found once. The rearrangement joins TRBV2 to TRBJ1-4; D is possibly TRBD1 (6 bases). The germline CDR1 and CDR2 sequences are SNHLY and FYNNEI. This CDR3 is 14 amino acids long. The ends were cut back, 7 bases at V and 3 bases at J, with 12 bases in the middle. Here the CDR3 DNA reads TGTGCCAGCACAGAACAGGGAGCTAATGAAAAACTGTTTTTT. This codes for CASTEQGANEKLFF. Full variable domain (remainder filled in from reference TRBV2 and TRBJ1-4): EPEVTQTPSHQVTQMGQEVILRCVPISNHLYFYWYRQILGQKVEFLVSFYNNEISEKSEIFDDQFSVERPDGSNFTLKIRSTKLEDSAMYFCASTEQGANEKLFFGSGTQLSVL.

This clone occurred once. The chain uses TRBV21-1 and TRBJ2-3; the table's D call, TRBD1, has no DNA check behind it. TRBV21-1 is reported as a pseudogene. The CDR3 extends over 22 amino acids. The CDR3: CASSKDRKKYNRNRFDTDTQYF. The DNA for the CDR3 is TGTGCCAGCAGCAAAGACCGTAAGAAATACAACCGCAACAGGTTTGACACAGATACGCAGTATTTT.

The J gene is TRBJ2-7, the V gene TRBV6-5, with D perhaps matching TRBD2 (7 bases). The CDR3 is 12 residues long. The V gene's germline CDR1 is MNHEY and CDR2 SVGAGI. CDR3: CAGGLAGYEQYF. The CDR3 DNA is TGTGCGGGGGGGCTAGCAGGATACGAGCAGTACTTC.

This chain uses TRBV10-1 with TRBJ1-1; D gene uncertain. The length of the CDR3 is 13 residues. The germline gives CDR1 WNHNN, CDR2 SYGVQD (reference sequence). Deletions cut 6 bases from V and 4 bases from J, with 12 bases between. The CDR3 DNA reads TGCGCCAGCAGACGAGGGCGAAGCACTGAAGCTTTCTTT. This encodes CASRRGRSTEAFF.

Concerning this clone itself: The same CDR3 arises from other DNA sequences in this sample as well. The genes are TRBV6-1 and TRBJ1-1, with a tentative D call TRBD1 (5 bases). Germline loops: CDR1 MNHNS, CDR2 SASEGT. The CDR3 is 13 amino acids. The V gene lost 3 bases and the J gene lost 5 bases, with 10 bases spanning the gap. The CDR3 nucleotides are TGTGCCAGCAGTGAGCAACGGGGGACTGAAGCTTTCTTT. Protein product: CASSEQRGTEAFF.

In its sample, this clone was seen once. The V call is TRBV7-9, the J call TRBJ1-2; possible D gene TRBD1, 6 bases. Trimming removed 5 bases at V and 2 bases at J, with 15 bases between. Germline-derived CDR1 and CDR2 are SEHNR and FQNEAQ (reference sequence). This CDR3 comprises 15 residues. CDR3 loop: CASSPRDTTNYGYTF. CDR3 nucleotide sequence: TGTGCCAGCAGCCCCCGGGACACCACGAACTATGGCTACACCTTC. Drawing the rest from reference TRBV7-9 and TRBJ1-2, the complete variable domain is DTGVSQNPRHKITKRGQNVTFRCDPISEHNRLYWYRQTLGQGPEFLTYFQNEAQLEKSRLLSDRFSAERPKGSFSTLEIQRTEQGDSAMYLCASSPRDTTNYGYTFGSGTRLTVV.

With respect to this clone: This may come from a read error, since a much larger clone is one base off. This rearrangement joins TRBV7-9 to TRBJ2-3, with 9 bases matching TRBD2. Germline V gene lookup returns CDR1 SEHNR and CDR2 FQNEAQ (reference sequence). V shed 5 bases and J 0 bases; nucleotides not matched to a gene: 3. There are 15 residues in the CDR3. CDR3 amino acids: CASSKTSGSTDTQYF. CDR3 DNA: TGTGCCAGCAGCAAAACTAGCGGGAGCACAGATACGCAGTATTTT.

The genes are TRBV10-3 and TRBJ2-5; 7 bases are a match to TRBD1. Per germline, CDR1 ENHRY and CDR2 SYGVKD. This CDR3 spans 14 amino acids. The ends lost 2 bases at V and 3 bases at J; junction bases unmatched: 3. The CDR3 DNA reads TGTGCCATCAGTGAGAAGGGGGCGAAAGAGACCCAGTACTTC. This sequence encodes CAISEKGAKETQYF.

The V and J genes are TRBV3-1 (or the pseudogene TRBV3-2) and TRBJ2-1; the D gene is possibly TRBD2 (6 bases). In germline, CDR1 is LGHDT, CDR2 YNNKEL (reference sequence). This CDR3 has 13 residues. V shed 0 bases and J shed 14 bases, with 14 bases lying between them. The CDR3 here is CASSQDRLGREFF. Written as DNA, the CDR3 is TGTGCCAGCAGCCAAGATCGACTAGGTAGGGAGTTCTTC.